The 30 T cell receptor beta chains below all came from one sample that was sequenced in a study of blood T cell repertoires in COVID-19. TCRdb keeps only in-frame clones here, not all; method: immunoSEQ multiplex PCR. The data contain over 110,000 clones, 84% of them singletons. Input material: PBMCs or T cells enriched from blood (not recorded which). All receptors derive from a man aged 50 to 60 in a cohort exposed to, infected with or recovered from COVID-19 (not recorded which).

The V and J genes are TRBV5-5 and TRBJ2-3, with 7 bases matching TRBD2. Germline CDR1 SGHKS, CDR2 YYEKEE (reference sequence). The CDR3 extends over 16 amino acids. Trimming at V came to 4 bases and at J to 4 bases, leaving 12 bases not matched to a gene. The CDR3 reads CASSLGGTTGPDTQYF. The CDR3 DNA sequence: TGTGCCAGCAGCCTCGGGGGGACCACGGGCCCAGATACGCAGTATTTT. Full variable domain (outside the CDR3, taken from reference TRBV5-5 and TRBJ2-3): DAGVTQSPTHLIKTRGQQVTLRCSPISGHKSVSWYQQVLGQGPQFIFQYYEKEERGRGNFPDRFSARQFPNYSSELNVNALLLGDSALYLCASSLGGTTGPDTQYFGPGTRLTVL.

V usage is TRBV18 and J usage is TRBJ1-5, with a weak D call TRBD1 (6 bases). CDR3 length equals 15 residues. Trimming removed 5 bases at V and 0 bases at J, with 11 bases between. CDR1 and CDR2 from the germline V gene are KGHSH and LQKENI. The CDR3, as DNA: TGTGCCAGCTCATCCAGGGGCGTTAGCAATCAGCCCCAGCATTTT. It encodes CASSSRGVSNQPQHF.

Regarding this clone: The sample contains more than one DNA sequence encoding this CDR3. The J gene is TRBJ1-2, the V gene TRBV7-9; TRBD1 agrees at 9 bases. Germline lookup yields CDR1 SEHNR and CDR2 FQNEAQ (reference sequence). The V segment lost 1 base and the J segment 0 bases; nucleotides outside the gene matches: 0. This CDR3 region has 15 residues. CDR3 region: CASSLGQGANYGYTF. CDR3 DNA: TGTGCCAGCAGCTTAGGACAGGGGGCTAACTATGGCTACACCTTC.

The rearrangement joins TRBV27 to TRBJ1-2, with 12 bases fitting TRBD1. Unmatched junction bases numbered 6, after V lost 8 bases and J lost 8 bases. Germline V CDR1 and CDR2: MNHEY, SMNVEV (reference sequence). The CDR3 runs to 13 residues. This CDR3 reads CASRGTGGDGYTF. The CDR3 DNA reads TGTGCCAGCCGCGGGACAGGGGGCGACGGCTACACCTTC.

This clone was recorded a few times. The CDR3 DNA follows: TGTGCCAGCCGGGCAGGGGGAAGGGCCGGGGAGCTGTTTTTT. Its translation is CASRAGGRAGELFF. The chain recombines TRBV2 with TRBJ2-2, with TRBD1 identical over 7 bases. The CDR3 has 14 residues. With V trimmed by 8 bases and J by 6 bases, 9 bases remained unmatched. The germline CDR1 and CDR2 sequences are SNHLY and FYNNEI.

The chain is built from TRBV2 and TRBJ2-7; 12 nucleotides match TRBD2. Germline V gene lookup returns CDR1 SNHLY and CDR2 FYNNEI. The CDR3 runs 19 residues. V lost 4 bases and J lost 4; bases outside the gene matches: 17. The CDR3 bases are TGTGCCAGCAGTGCCCCCCGGGACATCGGGACTAGCGGGCCTTACGAGCAGTACTTC. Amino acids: CASSAPRDIGTSGPYEQYF.

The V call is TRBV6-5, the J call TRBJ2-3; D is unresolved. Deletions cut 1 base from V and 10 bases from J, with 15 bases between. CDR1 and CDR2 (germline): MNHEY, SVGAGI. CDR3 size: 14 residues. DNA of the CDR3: TGTGCCAGCAGTTACTTAGACACATCCTCGGCGCAGTATTTT. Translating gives CASSYLDTSSAQYF.

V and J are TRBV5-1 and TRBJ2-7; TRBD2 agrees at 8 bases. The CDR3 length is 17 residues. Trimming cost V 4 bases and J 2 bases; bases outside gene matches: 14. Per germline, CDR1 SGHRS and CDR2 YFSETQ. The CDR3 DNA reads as TGCGCCAGCAGCCGGGGAGGTCTAGCGGGCCAACCCTACGAGCAGTACTTC. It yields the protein CASSRGGLAGQPYEQYF.

CDR3 residues: CASSPSGRYNEQFF. Written as DNA, the CDR3 is TGTGCCAGCTCACCTAGCGGGAGGTACAATGAGCAGTTCTTC. The chain has TRBV18 and TRBJ2-1; 10 positions agree with TRBD2. CDR3 length: 14 amino acids. J lost 4 bases, V lost 3 bases, and 0 bases had no gene match. Per germline, CDR1 KGHSH and CDR2 LQKENI.

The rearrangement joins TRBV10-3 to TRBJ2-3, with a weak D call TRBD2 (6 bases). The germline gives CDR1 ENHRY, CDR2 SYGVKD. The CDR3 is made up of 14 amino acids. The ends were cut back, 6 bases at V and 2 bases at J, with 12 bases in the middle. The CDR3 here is CAISPGDLTDTQYF. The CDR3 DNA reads TGTGCCATCAGCCCGGGGGACCTCACAGATACGCAGTATTTT.

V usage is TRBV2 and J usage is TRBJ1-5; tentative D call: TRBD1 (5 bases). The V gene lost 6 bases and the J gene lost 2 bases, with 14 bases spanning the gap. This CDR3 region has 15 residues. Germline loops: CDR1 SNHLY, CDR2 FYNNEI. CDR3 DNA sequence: TGTGCCAGCAGGACAGACAGAGTGGGCAATCAGCCCCAGCATTTT. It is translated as CASRTDRVGNQPQHF.

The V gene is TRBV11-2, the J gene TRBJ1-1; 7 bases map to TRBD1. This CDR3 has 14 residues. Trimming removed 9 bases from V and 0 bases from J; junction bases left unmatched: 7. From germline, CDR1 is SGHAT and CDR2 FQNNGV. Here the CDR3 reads CASSTGQLNTEAFF. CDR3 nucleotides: TGTGCCAGTTCCACGGGACAGTTGAACACTGAAGCTTTCTTT.

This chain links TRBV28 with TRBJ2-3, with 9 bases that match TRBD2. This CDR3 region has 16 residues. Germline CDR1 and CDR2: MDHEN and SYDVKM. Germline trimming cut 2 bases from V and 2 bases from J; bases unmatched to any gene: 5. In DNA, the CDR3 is TGTGCCAGCAGTTTACAAGCGGGGGGATTCACAGATACGCAGTATTTT. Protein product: CASSLQAGGFTDTQYF.

The CDR3 region is CASSLSIAGSTDTQYF. Here the CDR3 DNA reads TGCGCCAGCAGCTTGTCTATAGCGGGGAGCACAGATACGCAGTATTTT. The rearrangement uses TRBV5-1 and TRBJ2-3, with 8 positions matching TRBD2. CDR3 length equals 16 residues. V shed 1 base, J shed 0 bases, and the junction held 4 bases outside the gene matches. Per the germline V gene, CDR1 is SGHRS and CDR2 is YFSETQ.

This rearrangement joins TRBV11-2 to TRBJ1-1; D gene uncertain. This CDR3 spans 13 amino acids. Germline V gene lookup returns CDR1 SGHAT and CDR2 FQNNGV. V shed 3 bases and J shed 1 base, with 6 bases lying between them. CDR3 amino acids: CASSFIRNTEAFF. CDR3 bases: TGTGCCAGCAGCTTTATCCGGAACACTGAAGCTTTCTTT.

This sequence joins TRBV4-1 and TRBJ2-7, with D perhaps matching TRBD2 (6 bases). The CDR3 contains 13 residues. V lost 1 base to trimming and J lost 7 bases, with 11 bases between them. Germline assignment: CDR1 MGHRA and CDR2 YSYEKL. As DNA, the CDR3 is TGCGCCAGCAGCCAAGTGGGGACTTTAGAGCAGTACTTC. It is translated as CASSQVGTLEQYF.

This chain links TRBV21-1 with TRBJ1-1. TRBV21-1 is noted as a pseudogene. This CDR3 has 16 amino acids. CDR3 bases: TGTGCCAGCCCCACCGATAACCCCTTAAGGAGCACTGAAGCTTTCTTT. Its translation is CASPTDNPLRSTEAFF.

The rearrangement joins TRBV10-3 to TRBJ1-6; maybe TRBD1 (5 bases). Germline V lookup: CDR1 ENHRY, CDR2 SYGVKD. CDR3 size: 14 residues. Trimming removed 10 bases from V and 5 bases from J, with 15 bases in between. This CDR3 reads CATGGAAHNSPLHF. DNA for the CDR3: TGTGCCACCGGAGGGGCAGCCCATAATTCACCCCTCCACTTT.

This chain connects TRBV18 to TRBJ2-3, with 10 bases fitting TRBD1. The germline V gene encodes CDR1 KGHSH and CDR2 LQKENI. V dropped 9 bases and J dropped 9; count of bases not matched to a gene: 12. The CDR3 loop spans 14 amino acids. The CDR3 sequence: CASHPGQGSGTQYF. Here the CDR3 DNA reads TGTGCCAGTCATCCGGGACAGGGGAGTGGCACGCAGTATTTT.

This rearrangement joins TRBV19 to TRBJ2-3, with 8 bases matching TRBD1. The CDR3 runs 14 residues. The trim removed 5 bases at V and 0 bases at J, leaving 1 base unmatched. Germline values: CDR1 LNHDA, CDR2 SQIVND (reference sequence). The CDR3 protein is CASSRTGSTDTQYF. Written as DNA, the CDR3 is TGTGCCAGTAGTCGGACAGGGAGCACAGATACGCAGTATTTT.

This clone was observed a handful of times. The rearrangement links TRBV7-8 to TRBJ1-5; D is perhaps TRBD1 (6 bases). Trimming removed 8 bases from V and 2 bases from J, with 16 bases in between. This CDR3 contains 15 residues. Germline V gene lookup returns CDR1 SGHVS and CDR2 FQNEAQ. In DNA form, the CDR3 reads TGTGCCAGCGCCGGGCAGGGGTGGGGCAATCAGCCCCAGCATTTT. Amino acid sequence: CASAGQGWGNQPQHF.

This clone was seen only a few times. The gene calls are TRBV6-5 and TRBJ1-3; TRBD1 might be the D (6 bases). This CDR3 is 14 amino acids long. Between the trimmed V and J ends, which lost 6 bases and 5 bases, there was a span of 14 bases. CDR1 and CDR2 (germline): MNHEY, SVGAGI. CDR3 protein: CASSPPGGRNTIYF. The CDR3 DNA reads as TGTGCCAGCAGCCCCCCCGGGGGGCGAAACACCATATATTTT.

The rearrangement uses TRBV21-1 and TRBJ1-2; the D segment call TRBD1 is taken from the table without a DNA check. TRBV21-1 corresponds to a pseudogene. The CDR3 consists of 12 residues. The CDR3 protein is CASSKDSYGYTF. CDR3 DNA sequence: TGTGCCAGCAGCAAAGACAGCTATGGCTACACCTTC.

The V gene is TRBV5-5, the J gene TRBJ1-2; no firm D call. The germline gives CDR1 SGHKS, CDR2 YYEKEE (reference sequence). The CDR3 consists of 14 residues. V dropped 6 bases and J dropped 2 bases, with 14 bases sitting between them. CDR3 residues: CASNSKTGNYGYTF. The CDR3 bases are TGTGCCAGCAACTCAAAGACGGGGAACTATGGCTACACCTTC.

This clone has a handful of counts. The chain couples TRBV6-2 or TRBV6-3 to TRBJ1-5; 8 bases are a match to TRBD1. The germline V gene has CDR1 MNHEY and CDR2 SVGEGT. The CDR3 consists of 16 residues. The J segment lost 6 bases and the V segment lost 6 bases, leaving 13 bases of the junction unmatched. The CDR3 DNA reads TGTGCCAGCAGCCGACCGACAGGACAGGGAAGTCAGCCCCAGCATTTT. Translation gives CASSRPTGQGSQPQHF.

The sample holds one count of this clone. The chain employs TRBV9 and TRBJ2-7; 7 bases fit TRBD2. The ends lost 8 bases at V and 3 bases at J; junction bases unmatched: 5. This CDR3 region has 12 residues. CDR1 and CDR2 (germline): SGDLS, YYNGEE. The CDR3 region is CARIQRDYEQYF. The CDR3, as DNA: TGTGCCAGAATCCAGCGGGACTACGAGCAGTACTTC.

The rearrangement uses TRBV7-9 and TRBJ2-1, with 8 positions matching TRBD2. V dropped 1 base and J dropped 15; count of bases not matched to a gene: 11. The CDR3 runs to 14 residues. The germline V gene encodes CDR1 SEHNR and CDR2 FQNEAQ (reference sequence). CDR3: CASSLGTSISLPFF. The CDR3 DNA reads TGTGCCAGCAGCTTAGGGACTAGCATCAGTCTACCGTTCTTC.

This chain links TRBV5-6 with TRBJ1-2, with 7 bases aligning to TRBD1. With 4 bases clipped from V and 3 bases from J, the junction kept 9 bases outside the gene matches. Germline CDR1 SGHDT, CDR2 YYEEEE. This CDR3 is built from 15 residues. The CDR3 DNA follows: TGTGCCAGCAGCGCCCGGGACAGCGGTTACTATGGCTACACCTTC. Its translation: CASSARDSGYYGYTF.

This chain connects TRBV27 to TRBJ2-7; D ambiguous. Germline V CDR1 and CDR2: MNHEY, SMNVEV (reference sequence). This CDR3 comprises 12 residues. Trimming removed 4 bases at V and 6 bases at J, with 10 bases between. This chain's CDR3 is CASSSLVSEQYF. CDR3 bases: TGTGCCAGCAGTTCCCTAGTCTCCGAGCAGTACTTC.

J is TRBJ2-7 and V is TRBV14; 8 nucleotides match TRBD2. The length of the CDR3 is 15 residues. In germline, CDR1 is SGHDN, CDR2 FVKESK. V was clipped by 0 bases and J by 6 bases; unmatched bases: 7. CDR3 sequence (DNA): TGTGCCAGCAGCCAAGACGGCGCGGGAGGTCGCGAGCAGTACTTC. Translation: CASSQDGAGGREQYF.